The rows below give T cell receptor beta chains drawn from one sample of a study of blood T cell repertoires in COVID-19. TCRdb's copy holds only in-frame clones and misses some; the assay was immunoSEQ multiplex PCR. Of tens of thousands of clones in the sample, just over 85% were seen once. The specimen was peripheral blood. Receptors were obtained from a man in his 70s with acute or convalescent COVID-19. CDR3s include the opening cysteine and the closing phenylalanine or tryptophan. The D gene is left open where the match is weak. Some rows have no size entry. The others give once, few or many, or a class for an expanded clone.

>TRBV20-1|NA|NA|TRBJ1-5
TGCAGTGCTAGTTGGGGCGGTCAGCCCCAGCATTTT
CSASWGGQPQHF
>TRBV30|once|NA|TRBJ2-7
TGTGCCTGGAGTGGCGAGACACTCTCCTACGAGCAGTACTTC
CAWSGETLSYEQYF
>TRBV24-1|NA|NA|TRBJ2-7
TGTGCCACCAGTGGTGCGGCCCCTGAGGGAGACGAGCAGTACTTC
CATSGAAPEGDEQYF
>TRBV5-4|NA|NA|TRBJ1-1
TGTGCCAGCAGCCCGGAACAGGGTTCGTACACTGAAGCTTTCTTT
CASSPEQGSYTEAFF
>TRBV7-6|NA|NA|TRBJ2-2
TGTGCCAGCAGCCCCCGAGCCGCGAACACCGGGGAGCTGTTTTTT
CASSPRAANTGELFF
>TRBV25-1|NA|TRBD2|TRBJ2-1
TGTGCCAGCAGAACTAGCGGGGGCGGGGGGCAGTTCTTC
CASRTSGGGGQFF
>TRBV29-1|NA|NA|TRBJ2-2
TGCAGCGTTGAACACGGGTACACCGGGGAGCTGTTTTTT
CSVEHGYTGELFF
>TRBV6-5|once|NA|TRBJ2-2
TGTGCCAGCAGTCCAGACAGGCGGGCCGGGGAGCTGTTTTTT
CASSPDRRAGELFF
>TRBV7-3|once|TRBD1|TRBJ1-6
TGTGCCAGCAGCTCGGGACAGACCAATTCACCCCTCCACTTT
CASSSGQTNSPLHF
>TRBV5-6|medium-sized|NA|TRBJ1-3
TGTGCCAGCAGCTTTCTAGCCGGCTCTGGAAACACCATATATTTT
CASSFLAGSGNTIYF
>TRBV19|NA|TRBD1|TRBJ1-3
TGTGCCAGTGACAGGGGTTCTGGAAACACCATATATTTT
CASDRGSGNTIYF
>TRBV5-1|NA|NA|TRBJ1-1
TGCGCCAGCAGCTTGCTACAGGCGAACACTGAAGCTTTCTTT
CASSLLQANTEAFF
>TRBV27|once|NA|TRBJ2-2
TGTGCCAGCAGTTCCGGGAAATCTACCGGGGAGCTGTTTTTT
CASSSGKSTGELFF
>TRBV7-9|NA|NA|TRBJ2-3
TGTGCCAGCAGCTTTGTCGCAGGGGTAGATACGCAGTATTTT
CASSFVAGVDTQYF
>TRBV6-2/TRBV6-3|NA|NA|TRBJ1-1
TGTGCCAGCAGTTATTCCAGGAACACTGAAGCTTTCTTT
CASSYSRNTEAFF
>TRBV18|NA|TRBD2|TRBJ2-6
TGTGCCAGCTCACCACCCAATAGCGGGGGGTTCGCTGGGGCCAACGTCCTGACTTTC
CASSPPNSGGFAGANVLTF
>TRBV7-8|NA|NA|TRBJ1-2
TGTGCCAGCAGCCCGACTCCTGATGGCTACACCTTC
CASSPTPDGYTF
>TRBV6-2/TRBV6-3|once|TRBD2|TRBJ2-3
TGTGCCAGCAGTTCGACTAGCGGGAATCCGGATACGCAGTATTTT
CASSSTSGNPDTQYF
>TRBV7-2|NA|NA|TRBJ2-1
TGTGCCAGCAGTTCGAACAGCTACAATGAGCAGTTCTTC
CASSSNSYNEQFF
>TRBV5-1|NA|NA|TRBJ2-3
TGCGCCAGCAGCTTGGGGCCGACAGGATCGAGCACAGATACGCAGTATTTT
CASSLGPTGSSTDTQYF
>TRBV18|NA|NA|TRBJ2-1
TGTGCCAGCTCACCAGTGAGCTCCTACAATGAGCAGTTCTTC
CASSPVSSYNEQFF
>TRBV14|NA|TRBD1|TRBJ1-5
TGTGCCAGCTCTAACAGGGGACAGCCCCAGCATTTT
CASSNRGQPQHF
>TRBV27|NA|TRBD1|TRBJ2-1
TGTGCCAGCAGTTTAAAGGGCAGGGGGTGGGATGAGCAGTTCTTC
CASSLKGRGWDEQFF
>TRBV11-2|once|TRBD2|TRBJ2-5
TGTGCCAGCAGCGGGCTGGGACTAGCGGGGGGCCAAGAGACCCAGTACTTC
CASSGLGLAGGQETQYF
>TRBV29-1|NA|NA|TRBJ1-3
TGCAGCGCCTCGACAGGCTCTGGAAACACCATATATTTT
CSASTGSGNTIYF
>TRBV24-1|NA|TRBD1|TRBJ1-2
TGTGCCACCAGTGACTTCGGGACAGGGGGCTCTGGCTACACCTTC
CATSDFGTGGSGYTF